A single sample gave rise to the 30 T cell receptor beta chains below, sequenced in a study of T cell changes during pregnancy in multiple sclerosis. The repertoire was sequenced with immunoSEQ multiplex PCR; TCRdb's copy has only in-frame clones and lacks some. The sample includes approximately 58,000 clones, roughly 92% of them seen just once. The specimen was peripheral blood, collected in the second trimester of pregnancy. The origin of the receptors is a female donor with multiple sclerosis, enrolled in a pregnancy study.

This clone has just one count. The V call is TRBV5-1, the J call TRBJ1-2, with 11 bases fitting TRBD1. Germline V gives CDR1 SGHRS, CDR2 YFSETQ. This CDR3 has 13 amino acids. Losses at the gene ends were 4 bases for V and 7 bases for J; bases not matched to a gene: 3. CDR3 in DNA: TGCGCCAGCAGCGCGGGACAGGGGGTTGGCTACACCTTC. Amino acids: CASSAGQGVGYTF. The full variable domain, with the rest looked up from reference TRBV5-1 and TRBJ1-2, is KAGVTQTPRYLIKTRGQQVTLSCSPISGHRSVSWYQQTPGQGLQFLFEYFSETQRNKGNFPGRFSGRQFSNSRSEMNVSTLELGDSALYLCASSAGQGVGYTFGSGTRLTVV.

The chain couples TRBV2 to TRBJ2-2; TRBD2 aligns across 7 bases. The CDR3 extends over 16 amino acids. The germline gives CDR1 SNHLY, CDR2 FYNNEI. J lost 5 bases, V lost 4 bases, and 10 bases had no gene match. The CDR3 region is CASSGSGLAATGELFF. In nucleotides, the CDR3 is TGTGCCAGCAGTGGGTCCGGTCTAGCGGCTACCGGGGAGCTGTTTTTT.

For the CDR3, the DNA is TGTGCCAGCAGCTTATCTCCGGGACAGGGCTACGAGCAGTACTTC. Its translation: CASSLSPGQGYEQYF. J is TRBJ2-7 and V is TRBV7-8, with TRBD1 identical over 9 bases. With 2 bases clipped from V and 3 bases from J, the junction kept 5 bases outside the gene matches. The CDR3 consists of 15 residues. Germline V lookup: CDR1 SGHVS, CDR2 FQNEAQ.

The rearrangement links TRBV9 to TRBJ2-5; 8 bases fit TRBD2. The V gene end was trimmed by 0 bases and the J gene end by 5 bases; junction bases not matched to a gene: 6. There are 15 residues in the CDR3. CDR1 is SGDLS and CDR2 is YYNGEE in the germline V gene. The CDR3 spells CASSVAGGPGETQYF. CDR3 nucleotides: TGTGCCAGCAGCGTAGCGGGAGGGCCGGGGGAGACCCAGTACTTC. The whole variable domain, filled in from reference TRBV9 and TRBJ2-5, reads DSGVTQTPKHLITATGQRVTLRCSPRSGDLSVYWYQQSLDQGLQFLIQYYNGEERAKGNILERFSAQQFPDLHSELNLSSLELGDSALYFCASSVAGGPGETQYFGPGTRLLVL.

Only one count was recorded for this clone. The V and J genes are TRBV4-1 and TRBJ2-7, with no clear D. This CDR3 has 13 amino acids. Trimming took off 4 bases at V and 2 bases at J, with 9 bases between the two ends. CDR1 and CDR2 from the germline V gene are MGHRA and YSYEKL. As DNA, the CDR3 is TGCGCCAGCAGCCCCGCGTCTACCTACGAGCAGTACTTC. Protein sequence: CASSPASTYEQYF.

This chain links TRBV18 with TRBJ2-4; TRBD1 aligns across 8 bases. Germline values: CDR1 KGHSH, CDR2 LQKENI. V lost 0 bases to trimming and J lost 8 bases; unmatched junction nucleotides: 6. The CDR3 is made up of 15 amino acids. The CDR3 loop reads CASSPPAGGWDIQYF. The CDR3 DNA reads TGTGCCAGCTCACCACCGGCAGGGGGCTGGGACATTCAGTACTTC.

The chain carries TRBV5-7 and TRBJ1-5; D is ambiguous. TRBV5-7 is placed among ORFs of uncertain function. The CDR3 spans 14 residues. V was shortened by 4 bases and J by 7 bases, with 15 bases between the two germline ends. CDR3 in amino acids: CASSRGPGGQPQHF. The CDR3 nucleotides read TGTGCCAGCAGCCGAGGACCCGGAGGCCAGCCCCAGCATTTT.

This rearrangement joins TRBV6-5 to TRBJ2-7, with 8 bases that match TRBD1. Germline CDR1 reads MNHEY; CDR2 reads SVGAGI. The junction had 11 bases not matched to a gene; V was cut back by 6 bases and J by 7 bases. The CDR3 contains 14 residues. The CDR3 spells CASRGGQAGQEQYF. CDR3 nucleotides: TGTGCCAGCAGGGGGGGACAGGCGGGACAGGAGCAGTACTTC.

The chain uses TRBV25-1 and TRBJ2-7, with D unclear. CDR1 and CDR2 from the germline V gene are MGHDK and SYGVNS. Trimming shortened V by 2 bases and J by 6 bases, and 8 bases separated the two germline ends. The CDR3 has 12 amino acids. CDR3 DNA: TGTGCCAGCAGTGAAGAGTGGTCCGAGCAGTACTTC. Encoded protein: CASSEEWSEQYF.

The chain couples TRBV27 to TRBJ2-1, with D possibly matching TRBD2 (6 bases). The CDR3 consists of 14 residues. V lost 6 bases and J lost 7, with 16 bases in between. Per the germline V gene, CDR1 is MNHEY and CDR2 is SMNVEV (reference sequence). CDR3 loop: CASSRLGRRNEQFF. The CDR3 nucleotides are TGTGCCAGCAGCCGACTAGGGAGGCGGAATGAGCAGTTCTTC.

This clone was observed a handful of times. This chain connects TRBV19 to TRBJ2-3; 8 bases map to TRBD2. CDR1 LNHDA and CDR2 SQIVND come from the germline V gene (reference sequence). The CDR3 is 16 amino acids. V lost 1 base, J lost 1 base, and 4 bases stayed unmatched. The chain's CDR3 is CASSIAGGPGTDTQYF. As DNA, the CDR3 is TGTGCCAGTAGTATAGCGGGAGGGCCGGGCACAGATACGCAGTATTTT.

The CDR3 coding sequence is TGCGCCAGCAGTGAGTCGCCAGATAGCGAGTCCTACGAGCAGTACTTC. Its translation: CASSESPDSESYEQYF. This chain joins TRBV10-1 and TRBJ2-7, with D possibly being TRBD2 (5 bases). V lost 0 bases and J lost 1, with 13 bases in between. Germline values: CDR1 WNHNN, CDR2 SYGVQD (reference sequence). This CDR3 comprises 16 residues.

The rearrangement uses TRBV2 and TRBJ2-2; 7 bases fit TRBD1. V was clipped by 6 bases and J by 0 bases; unmatched bases: 10. Germline V gene lookup returns CDR1 SNHLY and CDR2 FYNNEI. The CDR3 length is 17 residues. The CDR3, as DNA: TGTGCCAGCAGAGCCCCGTTCGGACAGGCGAACACCGGGGAGCTGTTTTTT. Its protein product is CASRAPFGQANTGELFF.

This clone has a single count. The V gene is TRBV4-2, the J gene TRBJ2-2; 10 bases agree with TRBD1. The CDR3 spans 16 residues. Germline V gene data show CDR1 as LGHNA and CDR2 as YNFKEQ. With 2 bases clipped from V and 4 bases from J, the junction kept 4 bases outside the gene matches. CDR3 protein: CASSQRGQGITGELFF. CDR3 in DNA: TGTGCCAGCAGCCAAAGGGGACAGGGGATCACCGGGGAGCTGTTTTTT.

The chain has TRBV7-2 and TRBJ2-1; 11 nucleotides align to TRBD2. This CDR3 spans 17 amino acids. J lost 8 bases, V lost 4 bases, and 13 bases had no gene match. Per germline, CDR1 SGHTA and CDR2 FQGNSA. This chain's CDR3 is CASSSLAGGGRAHEQFF. CDR3 in DNA: TGTGCCAGCAGCTCCTTAGCGGGAGGGGGGCGTGCTCATGAGCAGTTCTTC. Looking up the rest from reference TRBV7-2 and TRBJ2-1 gives the full variable domain: GAGVSQSPSNKVTEKGKDVELRCDPISGHTALYWYRQSLGQGLEFLIYFQGNSAPDKSGLPSDRFSAERTGGSVSTLTIQRTQQEDSAVYLCASSSLAGGGRAHEQFFGPGTRLTVL.

This chain uses TRBV10-3 with TRBJ1-1; D not certain. V lost 5 bases to trimming and J lost 6 bases, with 10 bases between them. Per germline, CDR1 ENHRY and CDR2 SYGVKD. This CDR3 has 12 residues. The CDR3 DNA is TGTGCCATCAGTATGGGGAGGGCTGAAGCTTTCTTT. The encoded protein is CAISMGRAEAFF.

The genes are TRBV30 and TRBJ2-3, with TRBD1 as a possible D gene (6 bases). Germline V gene data show CDR1 as GTSNPN and CDR2 as SVGIG (reference sequence). The ends were cut back, 2 bases at V and 0 bases at J, with 6 bases in the middle. The CDR3 runs to 13 residues. CDR3 coding DNA: TGTGCCTGGAGTACAGGGAGCACAGATACGCAGTATTTT. Encoded protein: CAWSTGSTDTQYF.

The genes are TRBV5-4 and TRBJ1-2; possibly TRBD1 for D (6 bases). In germline, CDR1 is SGHNT, CDR2 YYREEE (reference sequence). Trimming stripped 2 bases from V and 4 bases from J, with 15 bases between. This CDR3 spans 15 amino acids. The CDR3: CASSFGLGGGYGYTF. The CDR3 coding sequence is TGTGCCAGCAGCTTCGGCCTGGGAGGGGGCTATGGCTACACCTTC. Supplemented by reference TRBV5-4 and TRBJ1-2, the full variable domain reads ETGVTQSPTHLIKTRGQQVTLRCSSQSGHNTVSWYQQALGQGPQFIFQYYREEENGRGNFPPRFSGLQFPNYSSELNVNALELDDSALYLCASSFGLGGGYGYTFGSGTRLTVV.

This rearrangement joins TRBV14 to TRBJ2-1; 8 bases are a match to TRBD2. The CDR3 loop spans 16 amino acids. The V gene's germline CDR1 is SGHDN and CDR2 FVKESK. V shed 5 bases, J shed 4 bases, and the junction held 10 bases outside the gene matches. The CDR3 nucleotides are TGTGCCAGCAGCACCCTGGGGCTAGCGGGTTACAATGAGCAGTTCTTC. Amino acid sequence: CASSTLGLAGYNEQFF.

The sample holds one count of this clone. The CDR3 spells CASSQVTGGSSTDTQYF. The CDR3 DNA sequence: TGTGCCAGCAGCCAAGTTACAGGGGGCTCTAGCACAGATACGCAGTATTTT. The J gene is TRBJ2-3, the V gene TRBV4-2; 9 bases are shared with TRBD1. The V gene end was trimmed by 1 base and the J gene end by 0 bases; junction bases not matched to a gene: 5. Germline values: CDR1 LGHNA, CDR2 YNFKEQ. There are 17 residues in the CDR3.

The J gene is TRBJ2-1, the V gene TRBV5-1; 8 nucleotides line up with TRBD1. From germline, CDR1 is SGHRS and CDR2 YFSETQ. CDR3 length: 17 residues. With 2 bases clipped from V and 2 bases from J, the junction kept 9 bases outside the gene matches. The CDR3: CASSFNQQGGPYNEQFF. The DNA for the CDR3 is TGCGCCAGCAGCTTCAACCAACAGGGGGGTCCCTACAATGAGCAGTTCTTC.

The CDR3 nucleotides are TGTGCCTACTCACCGGGACAGGGACACGAGCAGTACTTC. It specifies CAYSPGQGHEQYF. This sequence joins TRBV30 and TRBJ2-7, with TRBD1 identical over 9 bases. This CDR3 is 13 amino acids long. With 7 bases clipped from V and 5 bases from J, the junction kept 9 bases outside the gene matches. Germline CDR1 reads GTSNPN; CDR2 reads SVGIG (reference sequence). The complete variable domain, with remaining parts taken from reference TRBV30 and TRBJ2-7, reads SQTIHQWPATLVQPVGSPLSLECTVEGTSNPNLYWYRQAAGRGLQLLFYSVGIGQISSEVPQNLSASRPQDRQFILSSKKLLLSDSGFYLCAYSPGQGHEQYFGPGTRLTVT.

This clone was recorded once. The chain combines TRBV14 with TRBJ2-1, with 10 bases that match TRBD2. Germline CDR1 SGHDN, CDR2 FVKESK. The V segment lost 5 bases and the J segment 3 bases; nucleotides outside the gene matches: 10. The CDR3 has 17 residues. This CDR3 reads CASSAGTSDSFYNEQFF. The CDR3 region has the DNA TGTGCCAGCAGCGCGGGGACTAGCGACTCTTTCTACAATGAGCAGTTCTTC.

The chain uses TRBV5-1 and TRBJ2-3; 7 nucleotides align to TRBD2. This CDR3 comprises 15 residues. Per the germline V gene, CDR1 is SGHRS and CDR2 is YFSETQ. The ends lost 5 bases at V and 4 bases at J; junction bases unmatched: 10. The CDR3 DNA reads TGCGCCAGCAGGGCGGGAGATCCCCCCCCAGATACGCAGTATTTT. This codes for CASRAGDPPPDTQYF.

This rearrangement joins TRBV19 to TRBJ1-1; a weak D match, TRBD1 (5 bases). The CDR3 totals 14 residues. CDR1 and CDR2 from the germline V gene are LNHDA and SQIVND (reference sequence). V dropped 3 bases and J dropped 5 bases, with 13 bases sitting between them. This CDR3 reads CASSMAGGGTEAFF. The CDR3 region has the DNA TGTGCCAGTAGTATGGCAGGTGGGGGGACTGAAGCTTTCTTT.

The chain is built from TRBV7-5 and TRBJ1-2; TRBD1, the table's D call, was not compared with the DNA. TRBV7-5 is described as a pseudogene. The CDR3 runs 15 residues. The CDR3, as DNA: TGTGTCAGAAGCTTATTAAGTCGGACAGACTATGGCTACACCTTC. Protein: CVRSLLSRTDYGYTF.

This clone was seen a handful of times. The chain carries TRBV19 and TRBJ1-1; D remains ambiguous. Germline lookup yields CDR1 LNHDA and CDR2 SQIVND (reference sequence). The germline V and J ends were trimmed by 5 bases and 0 bases, with 7 bases remaining between them. The CDR3 has 13 residues. CDR3 nucleotides: TGTGCCAGTAGTCGATCGGTGAACACTGAAGCTTTCTTT. It encodes CASSRSVNTEAFF.

The chain is built from TRBV30 and TRBJ1-4; 8 bases agree with TRBD1. Looked up from germline, CDR1 is GTSNPN and CDR2 is SVGIG (reference sequence). J gave up 7 bases and V 4 bases, and 8 bases lay outside the gene matches. The CDR3 length is 14 residues. The CDR3 loop reads CAWTGGQGAEKLFF. The CDR3, as DNA: TGTGCCTGGACCGGGGGGCAGGGGGCTGAAAAACTGTTTTTT.

The chain links TRBV7-9 to TRBJ2-6; D not resolved. This CDR3 contains 15 residues. V was shortened by 1 base and J by 0 bases, with 4 bases between the two germline ends. CDR1 and CDR2 from the germline V gene are SEHNR and FQNEAQ (reference sequence). Here the CDR3 reads CASSLGRSGANVLTF. In nucleotides, the CDR3 is TGTGCCAGCAGCTTAGGTCGCTCTGGGGCCAACGTCCTGACTTTC. Together with reference TRBV7-9 and TRBJ2-6, the CDR3 gives the full variable domain: DTGVSQNPRHKITKRGQNVTFRCDPISEHNRLYWYRQTLGQGPEFLTYFQNEAQLEKSRLLSDRFSAERPKGSFSTLEIQRTEQGDSAMYLCASSLGRSGANVLTFGAGSRLTVL.

The V call is TRBV10-3, the J call TRBJ2-2; D is perhaps TRBD1 (5 bases). The V gene's germline CDR1 is ENHRY and CDR2 SYGVKD. The CDR3 runs 16 residues. Trimming removed 7 bases from V and 1 base from J, with 16 bases in between. The CDR3 coding sequence is TGTGCCATCACCAGAGACAGCCCTTTGAACACCGGGGAGCTGTTTTTT. Encoded protein: CAITRDSPLNTGELFF.